This T cell receptor beta chain was identified during a study of T cell responses to AZD1222 COVID-19 vaccine. Broader study findings: Every sample of the repertoires postdated the peak T cell response. Most donors were white British, females outnumbered males, and clonal diversity was possibly underestimated. Two doses of AZD1222 preceded a rise in Spike-specific TCR breadth and depth. The span of vaccine-associated CD4 TCRs extended across spike, with dominance at 160-218 and 743-854.

The V and J ends lost 7 bases and 8 bases respectively, with 20 bases between them. CDR1 SQVTM and CDR2 ANQGSEA come from the germline V gene. This CDR3 is 13 amino acids long. Comments on this clone: The antigen is unknown.

Libraries were prepared by immunoSEQ multiplex PCR; TCRdb keeps only in-frame clonotypes and omits some of them. The sample yields 150,000 to 200,000 clones, just over 90% seen once. Sample: peripheral blood, taken on day 0 of AZD1222 vaccination. This sequence joins TRBV29-1 and TRBJ1-2, with unresolved D. The receptor comes from an adult in good health. Here the CDR3 DNA reads TGCAGCGACCTCCGGGCAGAAGAAAGGGGCTACACCTTC. It yields the protein CSDLRAEERGYTF.